These T cell receptor beta chains were read from a single sample in a study of metastatic and nonmetastatic thyroid tumors. MiXCR was used by TCRdb to re-call the PCR reads. This repertoire shows 12,000 or so clones, about 31% found once; its top ten account for roughly 10%. Sequenced input: tumor tissue. These receptor sequences come from a female donor with papillary thyroid cancer or a benign thyroid nodule (not recorded which). Some clones in this sample may be carry-over from other donors' samples. The CDR3 runs from the conserved cysteine through the conserved F or W. D genes are given only for firm matches. Where a row states a size, it is once, few, many or the class of an expanded clone; other rows omit it.

clone_size	d_call	j_call	v_call	cdr3_aa	cdr3_nt
.	.	TRBJ2-4	TRBV6-2/TRBV6-3	CASKVPGKNIQYF	TGTGCCAGCAAAGTCCCGGGCAAAAACATTCAGTACTTC
.	.	TRBJ1-5	TRBV10-3	CAIGTGDSNQPQHF	TGTGCCATCGGAACAGGCGATAGCAATCAGCCCCAGCATTTT
.	.	TRBJ2-2	TRBV20-1	CSARDLRDTGELFF	TGCAGTGCTAGAGATCTGAGGGACACCGGGGAGCTGTTTTTT
.	.	TRBJ2-7	TRBV14	CASSPTTVSYEQYF	TGTGCCAGCAGCCCCACGACAGTTTCCTACGAGCAGTACTTC
.	.	TRBJ2-1	TRBV11-2	CASSFLEASSYNEQFF	TGTGCCAGCAGCTTTCTAGAGGCGAGCTCCTACAATGAGCAGTTCTTC
.	.	TRBJ1-1	TRBV6-2/TRBV6-3	CATLFSPATEAFF	TGTGCTACACTATTCAGCCCAGCAACTGAAGCTTTCTTT
.	.	TRBJ2-1	TRBV11-1	CASRPPPTSGSYNEQFF	TGTGCCAGCAGACCTCCCCCTACTAGTGGGAGCTACAATGAGCAGTTCTTC
.	.	TRBJ2-7	TRBV5-1	CASSLDTTKPYEQYF	TGCGCCAGCAGCTTGGATACCACAAAACCCTACGAGCAGTACTTC
medium-sized	.	TRBJ2-2	TRBV5-1	CASSLSLLTPQRGELFF	TGCGCCAGCAGCTTGAGTCTGCTAACTCCCCAGAGGGGGGAGCTGTTTTTT
.	.	TRBJ2-1	TRBV20-1	CSARQLASLYNEQFF	TGCAGTGCTAGGCAGCTAGCTTCGCTCTACAATGAGCAGTTCTTC
medium-sized	.	TRBJ2-1	TRBV12-3/TRBV12-4	CASSFYHYNEQFF	TGTGCCAGCAGTTTCTACCACTACAATGAGCAGTTCTTC
.	TRBD2	TRBJ2-1	TRBV5-1	CASSLAGAIYNEQFF	TGCGCCAGCAGCTTAGCGGGGGCCATTTACAATGAGCAGTTCTTC
medium-sized	TRBD1	TRBJ1-5	TRBV3-1	CASSQRQGYQPQHF	TGTGCCAGCAGCCAACGACAGGGGTATCAGCCCCAGCATTTT
medium-sized	.	TRBJ2-1	TRBV9	CASSVAAASGDEQFF	TGTGCCAGCAGCGTAGCTGCGGCTTCCGGGGATGAGCAGTTCTTC
.	TRBD2	TRBJ2-1	TRBV18	CASSPGLAGSYNEQFF	TGTGCCAGCTCTCCGGGACTAGCGGGGTCCTACAATGAGCAGTTCTTC
medium-sized	.	TRBJ1-5	TRBV6-7	CASSYPGGNQPQHF	TGTGCCAGCAGTTATCCAGGAGGCAATCAGCCCCAGCATTTT
.	.	TRBJ1-2	TRBV5-1	CASSLDWSASIYGYTF	TGCGCCAGCAGCTTGGATTGGTCCGCCTCCATTTATGGCTACACCTTC
.	TRBD1	TRBJ1-6	TRBV12-3/TRBV12-4	CASRGQGVASPLHF	TGTGCCAGCAGGGGACAGGGGGTTGCTTCACCCCTCCACTTT
.	.	TRBJ1-2	TRBV19	CASSPGFYGYTF	TGTGCCAGTAGTCCGGGATTCTATGGCTACACCTTC
.	TRBD1	TRBJ1-2	TRBV6-5	CASSYARDRGFGYTF	TGCGCCAGCAGTTACGCCCGGGACAGGGGATTTGGATACACATTC
few	TRBD1	TRBJ1-1	TRBV2	CASSETGVYTEAFF	TGTGCCAGCAGTGAGACAGGGGTGTATACTGAAGCTTTCTTT
.	TRBD1	TRBJ1-1	TRBV6-1	CSSRRGPQVTEAFF	TGCTCCAGCAGGAGGGGGCCACAGGTCACTGAAGCTTTCTTT
few	.	TRBJ1-5	TRBV6-1	CASSECQSVQPQHF	TGTGCCAGCAGTGAATGCCAGTCAGTCCAGCCCCAGCATTTT
few	.	TRBJ1-6	TRBV6-1	CASRTYYSGRDSPLHF	TGTGCCAGCAGAACATATTATTCGGGACGGGATTCACCCCTCCACTTT
once	TRBD2	TRBJ2-7	TRBV10-3	CAISADGGLAGVGYEQYF	TGTGCCATCAGTGCCGACGGGGGACTAGCGGGAGTTGGATACGAGCAGTACTTC
large	.	TRBJ2-1	TRBV11-2	CASSSAGADAREQFF	TGTGCCAGCAGCTCAGCCGGGGCCGATGCGAGGGAGCAGTTCTTC
medium-sized	TRBD1	TRBJ1-1	TRBV18	CASSSGTGGTEAFF	TGTGCCAGCTCGTCCGGGACAGGGGGCACTGAAGCTTTCTTT